These 14 T cell receptor beta chains were sequenced from one sample in a study of beta chain features in type 1 diabetes. Study-wide points: Moderate yet significant TCRB CDR3 shortening was seen in Type 1 diabetes patients in all four CD4+ subsets.

The antigens for these receptors are not known. Isolated RNA was reverse transcribed in full, so expressed TCRB transcripts were sequenced. Using immunoSEQ multiplex PCR, the repertoire was profiled, and TCRdb retains in-frame clones only, with some absent. The data contain 330,000 or so clones, around 13% of them singletons. The sample taken for sequencing was naive CD4+ T cells from blood. These receptors originate from a woman under 30 with type 1 diabetes.

This chain uses TRBV25-1 with TRBJ2-5; possible D gene TRBD2, 6 bases. V dropped 5 bases and J dropped 7 bases, with 14 bases sitting between them. Per germline, CDR1 MGHDK and CDR2 SYGVNS. CDR3 length: 13 residues. CDR3 nucleotides: TGTGCCAGCAGTTGGACTATTGATCGGACCCAGTACTTC. Translation: CASSWTIDRTQYF.

This clone was counted only a few times. J is TRBJ2-7 and V is TRBV27; D perhaps matches TRBD1 (5 bases). Germline V lookup: CDR1 MNHEY, CDR2 SMNVEV (reference sequence). Trimming removed 6 bases at V and 2 bases at J, with 17 bases between. CDR3 length equals 15 residues. CDR3 amino acids: CASRPRQMTTYEQYF. For the CDR3, the DNA is TGTGCCAGCAGACCCCGACAGATGACAACCTACGAGCAGTACTTC.

The table lists this clone with a few counts. This chain links TRBV7-9 with TRBJ2-2; D is possibly TRBD2 (6 bases). CDR1 is SEHNR, CDR2 FQNEAQ, per germline (reference sequence). CDR3 length: 13 residues. The germline V and J ends were trimmed by 9 bases and 4 bases, with 12 bases remaining between them. CDR3 region: CARPGTPTGELFF. In DNA, the CDR3 is TGTGCCAGGCCCGGGACTCCCACCGGGGAGCTGTTTTTT.

The chain joins TRBV7-9 to TRBJ2-7; 9 bases match TRBD1. V lost 8 bases, J lost 7 bases, and 6 bases stayed unmatched. The CDR3 length is 12 residues. Germline CDR1 SEHNR, CDR2 FQNEAQ (reference sequence). The CDR3 spells CASVRGTGEQYF. CDR3 coding DNA: TGTGCCAGCGTGCGGGGGACAGGGGAGCAGTACTTC.

V is TRBV5-4 and J is TRBJ2-3, with D possibly TRBD2 on 6 matching bases. Germline CDR1 SGHNT, CDR2 YYREEE (reference sequence). Trimming removed 6 bases at V and 1 base at J, with 15 bases between. This CDR3 contains 15 residues. CDR3 DNA: TGTGCCAGCACCGCTCCGGGACTGCGCACAGATACGCAGTATTTT. This gives the protein CASTAPGLRTDTQYF.

The chain uses TRBV18 and TRBJ2-7, with 11 bases matching TRBD2. The CDR3 sequence is 15 residues long. Germline V gene data show CDR1 as KGHSH and CDR2 as LQKENI. J gave up 5 bases and V 2 bases, and 5 bases lay outside the gene matches. The CDR3 protein is CASSPTSGSLNEQYF. CDR3 bases: TGTGCCAGCTCACCAACTAGCGGGAGCTTGAACGAGCAGTACTTC.

This clone was seen only a few times. The rearrangement links TRBV6-5 to TRBJ2-7; D is uncertain. The CDR3 has 14 residues. Germline V CDR1 and CDR2: MNHEY, SVGAGI. Deletions cut 4 bases from V and 2 bases from J, with 12 bases between. This CDR3 reads CASSSQPGAYEQYF. DNA for the CDR3: TGTGCCAGCAGTTCTCAACCCGGAGCCTACGAGCAGTACTTC.

The rearrangement joins TRBV7-9 to TRBJ1-3, with D possibly matching TRBD1 (6 bases). Germline V gene data show CDR1 as SEHNR and CDR2 as FQNEAQ (reference sequence). The CDR3 length is 15 residues. Trimming removed 5 bases at V and 4 bases at J, with 15 bases between. The CDR3 bases are TGTGCCAGCAGCCCCCGTCCAGGGGCCGGAAACACCATATATTTT. This encodes CASSPRPGAGNTIYF.

This clone turned up a few times. Distinct nucleotide sequences in the sample also encode this CDR3. The V gene is TRBV7-9, the J gene TRBJ2-6; the D gene is possibly TRBD2 (6 bases). Germline loops: CDR1 SEHNR, CDR2 FQNEAQ (reference sequence). The length of the CDR3 is 14 residues. Trimming left V 2 bases short and J 4 bases short, with 6 bases between. As DNA, the CDR3 is TGTGCCAGCAGCTTACGGGGGGGGGCCAACGTCCTGACTTTC. Its translation: CASSLRGGANVLTF.

This clone was seen only a few times. In nucleotides, the CDR3 is TGTGCCAGCAGCTTACCCCGGCCTCTCAGGGATATCTATGGCTACACCTTC. It translates to CASSLPRPLRDIYGYTF. V usage is TRBV5-4 and J usage is TRBJ1-2; a possible D gene is TRBD1 (5 bases). V lost 2 bases and J 4 bases, leaving 21 bases between the germline ends. This CDR3 has 17 residues. The germline CDR1 and CDR2 sequences are SGHNT and YYREEE (reference sequence).

The CDR3 protein is CASTSPASGGRTDTQYF. The CDR3 coding sequence is TGCGCCAGCACTTCGCCTGCGAGCGGGGGCCGCACAGATACGCAGTATTTT. This chain links TRBV5-1 with TRBJ2-3; 8 bases align to TRBD2. Germline CDR1 and CDR2: SGHRS and YFSETQ. The J segment lost 1 base and the V segment lost 6 bases, leaving 13 bases of the junction unmatched. CDR3 length: 17 residues.

This clone was seen only a few times. This chain joins TRBV7-2 and TRBJ2-2; unclear D gene. The CDR3 covers 12 residues. Germline loops: CDR1 SGHTA, CDR2 FQGNSA. Trimming removed 7 bases from V and 8 bases from J, with 11 bases in between. Here the CDR3 reads CASNKLVGELFF. DNA of the CDR3: TGTGCCAGCAACAAGCTAGTAGGGGAGCTGTTTTTT.

This clone was seen a few times. The chain couples TRBV5-6 to TRBJ1-6; D is uncertain. Trimming pared 2 bases from V and 0 bases from J, leaving 9 bases between. Germline V lookup: CDR1 SGHDT, CDR2 YYEEEE. There are 16 residues in the CDR3. In DNA form, the CDR3 reads TGTGCCAGCAGCTTCCAACCGAGCTCCTATAATTCACCCCTCCACTTT. It is translated as CASSFQPSSYNSPLHF.

This clone was picked up a small number of times. This chain joins TRBV30 and TRBJ1-3, with a possible D match to TRBD1 (5 bases). The CDR3 covers 14 residues. V was clipped by 0 bases and J by 0 bases, with 6 bases between them. Germline V gives CDR1 GTSNPN, CDR2 SVGIG (reference sequence). The CDR3 spells CAWSVGHSGNTIYF. CDR3 nucleotide sequence: TGTGCCTGGAGTGTAGGACACTCTGGAAACACCATATATTTT. The complete variable domain, with remaining parts taken from reference TRBV30 and TRBJ1-3, reads SQTIHQWPATLVQPVGSPLSLECTVEGTSNPNLYWYRQAAGRGLQLLFYSVGIGQISSEVPQNLSASRPQDRQFILSSKKLLLSDSGFYLCAWSVGHSGNTIYFGEGSWLTVV.